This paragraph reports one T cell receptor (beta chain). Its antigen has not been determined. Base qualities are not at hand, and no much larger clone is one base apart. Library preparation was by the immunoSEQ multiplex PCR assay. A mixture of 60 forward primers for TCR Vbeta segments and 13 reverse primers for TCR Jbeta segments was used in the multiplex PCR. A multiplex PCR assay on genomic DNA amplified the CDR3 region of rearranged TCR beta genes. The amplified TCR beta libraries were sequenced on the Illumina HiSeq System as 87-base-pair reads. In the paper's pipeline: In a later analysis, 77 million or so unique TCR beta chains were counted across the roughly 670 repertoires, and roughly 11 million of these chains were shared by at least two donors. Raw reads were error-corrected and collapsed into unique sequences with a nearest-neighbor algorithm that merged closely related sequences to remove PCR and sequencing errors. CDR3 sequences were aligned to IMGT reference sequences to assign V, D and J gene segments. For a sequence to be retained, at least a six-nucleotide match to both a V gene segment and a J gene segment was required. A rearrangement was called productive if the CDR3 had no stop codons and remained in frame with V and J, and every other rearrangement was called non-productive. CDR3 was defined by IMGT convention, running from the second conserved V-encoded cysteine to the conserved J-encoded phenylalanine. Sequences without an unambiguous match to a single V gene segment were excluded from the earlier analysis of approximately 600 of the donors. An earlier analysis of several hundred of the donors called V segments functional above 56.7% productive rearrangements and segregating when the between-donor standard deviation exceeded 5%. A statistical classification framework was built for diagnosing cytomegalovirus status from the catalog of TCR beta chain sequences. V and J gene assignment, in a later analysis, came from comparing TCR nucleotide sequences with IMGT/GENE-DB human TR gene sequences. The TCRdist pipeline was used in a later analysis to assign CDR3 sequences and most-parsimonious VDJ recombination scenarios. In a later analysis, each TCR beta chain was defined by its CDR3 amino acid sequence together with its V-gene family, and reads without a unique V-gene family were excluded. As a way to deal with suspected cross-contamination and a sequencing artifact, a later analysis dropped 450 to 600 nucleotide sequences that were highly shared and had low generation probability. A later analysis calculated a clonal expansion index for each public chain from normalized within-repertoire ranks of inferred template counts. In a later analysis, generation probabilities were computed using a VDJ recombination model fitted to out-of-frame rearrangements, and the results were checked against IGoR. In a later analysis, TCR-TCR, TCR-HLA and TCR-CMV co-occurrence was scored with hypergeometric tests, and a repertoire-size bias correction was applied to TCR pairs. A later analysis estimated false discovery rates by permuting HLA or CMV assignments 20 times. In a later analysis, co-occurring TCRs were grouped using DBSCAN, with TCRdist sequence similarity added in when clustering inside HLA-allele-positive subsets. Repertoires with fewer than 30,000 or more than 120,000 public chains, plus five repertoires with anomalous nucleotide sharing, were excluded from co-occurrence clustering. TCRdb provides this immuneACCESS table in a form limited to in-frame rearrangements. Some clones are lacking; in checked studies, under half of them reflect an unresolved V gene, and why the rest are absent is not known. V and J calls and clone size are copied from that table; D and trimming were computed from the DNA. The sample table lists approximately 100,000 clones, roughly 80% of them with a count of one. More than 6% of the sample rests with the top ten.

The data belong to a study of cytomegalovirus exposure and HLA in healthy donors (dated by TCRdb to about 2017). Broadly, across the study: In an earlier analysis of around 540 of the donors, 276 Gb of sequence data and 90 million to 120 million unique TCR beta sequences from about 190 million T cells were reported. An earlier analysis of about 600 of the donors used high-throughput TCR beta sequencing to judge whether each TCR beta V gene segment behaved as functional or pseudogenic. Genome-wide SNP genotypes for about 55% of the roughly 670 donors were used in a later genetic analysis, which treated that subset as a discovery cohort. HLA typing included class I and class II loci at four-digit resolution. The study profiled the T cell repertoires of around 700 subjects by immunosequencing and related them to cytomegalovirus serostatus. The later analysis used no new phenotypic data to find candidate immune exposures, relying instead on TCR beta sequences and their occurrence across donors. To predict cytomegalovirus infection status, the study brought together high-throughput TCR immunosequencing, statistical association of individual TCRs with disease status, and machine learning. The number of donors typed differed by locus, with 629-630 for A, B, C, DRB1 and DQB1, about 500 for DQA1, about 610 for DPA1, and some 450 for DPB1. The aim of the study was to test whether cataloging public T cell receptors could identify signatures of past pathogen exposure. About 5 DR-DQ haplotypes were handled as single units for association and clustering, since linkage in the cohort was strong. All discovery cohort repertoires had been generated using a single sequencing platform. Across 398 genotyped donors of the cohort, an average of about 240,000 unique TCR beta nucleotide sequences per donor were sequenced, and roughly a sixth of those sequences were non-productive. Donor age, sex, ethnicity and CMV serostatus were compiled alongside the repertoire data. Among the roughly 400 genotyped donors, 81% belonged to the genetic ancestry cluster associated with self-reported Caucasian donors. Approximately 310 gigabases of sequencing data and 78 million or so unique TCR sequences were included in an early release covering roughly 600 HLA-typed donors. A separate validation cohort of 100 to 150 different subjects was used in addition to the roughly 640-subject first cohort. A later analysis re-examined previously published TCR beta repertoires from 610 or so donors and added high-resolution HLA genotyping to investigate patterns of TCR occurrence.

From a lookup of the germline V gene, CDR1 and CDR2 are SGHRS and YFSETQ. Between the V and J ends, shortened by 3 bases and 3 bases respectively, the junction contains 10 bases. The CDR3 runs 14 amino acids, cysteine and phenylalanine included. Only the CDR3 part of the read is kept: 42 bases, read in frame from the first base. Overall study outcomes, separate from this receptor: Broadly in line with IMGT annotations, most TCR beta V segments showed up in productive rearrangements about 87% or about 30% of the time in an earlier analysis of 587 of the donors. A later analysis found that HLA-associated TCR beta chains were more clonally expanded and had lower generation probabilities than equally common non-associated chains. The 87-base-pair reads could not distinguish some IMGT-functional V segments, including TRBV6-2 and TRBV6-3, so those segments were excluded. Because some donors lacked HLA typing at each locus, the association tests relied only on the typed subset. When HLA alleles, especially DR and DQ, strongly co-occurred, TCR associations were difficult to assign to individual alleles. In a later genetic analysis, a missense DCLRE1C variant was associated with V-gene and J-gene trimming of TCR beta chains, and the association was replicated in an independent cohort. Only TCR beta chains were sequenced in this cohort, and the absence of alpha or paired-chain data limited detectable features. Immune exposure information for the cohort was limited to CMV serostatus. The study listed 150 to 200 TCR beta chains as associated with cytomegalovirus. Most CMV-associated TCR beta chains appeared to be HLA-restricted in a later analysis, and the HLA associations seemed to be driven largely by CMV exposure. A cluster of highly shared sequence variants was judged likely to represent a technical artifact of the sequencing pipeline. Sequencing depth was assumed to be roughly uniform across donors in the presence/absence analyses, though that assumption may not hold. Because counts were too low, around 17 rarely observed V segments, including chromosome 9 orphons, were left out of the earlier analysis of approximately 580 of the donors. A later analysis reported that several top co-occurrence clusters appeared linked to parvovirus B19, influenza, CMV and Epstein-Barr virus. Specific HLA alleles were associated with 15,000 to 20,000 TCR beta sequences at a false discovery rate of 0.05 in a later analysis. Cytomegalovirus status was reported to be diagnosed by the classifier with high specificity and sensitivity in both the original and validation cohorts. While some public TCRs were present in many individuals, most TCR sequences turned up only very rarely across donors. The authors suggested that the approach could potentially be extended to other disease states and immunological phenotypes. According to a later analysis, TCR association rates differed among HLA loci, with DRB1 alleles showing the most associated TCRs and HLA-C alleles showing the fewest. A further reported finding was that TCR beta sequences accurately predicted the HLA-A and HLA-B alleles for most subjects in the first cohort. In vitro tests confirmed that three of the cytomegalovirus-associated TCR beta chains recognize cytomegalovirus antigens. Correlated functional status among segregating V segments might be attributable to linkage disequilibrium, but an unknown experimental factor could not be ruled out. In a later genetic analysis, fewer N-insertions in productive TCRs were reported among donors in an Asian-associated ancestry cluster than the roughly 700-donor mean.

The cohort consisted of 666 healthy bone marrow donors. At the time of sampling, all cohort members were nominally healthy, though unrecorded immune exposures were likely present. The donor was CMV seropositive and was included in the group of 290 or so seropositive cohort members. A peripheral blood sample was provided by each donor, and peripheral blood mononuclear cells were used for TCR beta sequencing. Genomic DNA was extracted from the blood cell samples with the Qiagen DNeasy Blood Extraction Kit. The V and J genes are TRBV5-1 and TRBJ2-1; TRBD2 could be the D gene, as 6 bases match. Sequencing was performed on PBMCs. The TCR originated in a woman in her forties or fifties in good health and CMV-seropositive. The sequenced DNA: TGCGCCAGCAGCTGGGGGGTCAACTACAATGAGCAGTTCTTC. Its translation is CASSWGVNYNEQFF.